This is a list of T cell receptor beta chains from one sample in a study of OX40 agonist ivuxolimab in advanced cancers. Clones were sequenced by immunoSEQ multiplex PCR, and TCRdb holds only the in-frame ones, with some missing. The repertoire holds 57,000 or so clones, with about four fifths as singletons. The source was CD4+ or CD8+ T cells sorted from blood, collected in a trial of the OX40 agonist ivuxolimab. These receptors originate from an adult with an advanced solid tumor such as melanoma, head and neck, liver or kidney cancer. The CDR3 runs from the conserved cysteine through the conserved F or W. D genes are given only for firm matches. Not all rows give a size; the values are once, few, many and, for expanded clones, a class.

D gene: NA; V gene: TRBV7-9; clone size: few; J gene: TRBJ1-6; CDR3 protein: CASSLAQSMNSPLHF; CDR3 DNA: TGTGCCAGCAGCTTAGCGCAGAGTATGAATTCACCCCTCCACTTT
D gene: TRBD1; V gene: TRBV7-9; clone size: NA; J gene: TRBJ2-7; CDR3 protein: CASRGTGTYEQYF; CDR3 DNA: TGTGCCAGCAGGGGGACAGGGACCTACGAGCAGTACTTC
D gene: TRBD2; V gene: TRBV7-2; clone size: NA; J gene: TRBJ2-1; CDR3 protein: CASSITSGGAREQFF; CDR3 DNA: TGTGCCAGCAGCATCACCAGCGGGGGGGCCCGGGAGCAGTTCTTC
D gene: NA; V gene: TRBV4-3; clone size: NA; J gene: TRBJ2-5; CDR3 protein: CASSQGPVPTPVYQETQYF; CDR3 DNA: TGCGCCAGCAGCCAAGGCCCCGTCCCGACCCCCGTGTACCAAGAGACCCAGTACTTC
D gene: NA; V gene: TRBV6-5; clone size: NA; J gene: TRBJ1-3; CDR3 protein: CASSWGVSGNTIYF; CDR3 DNA: TGTGCCAGCAGTTGGGGCGTCTCTGGAAACACCATATATTTT
D gene: TRBD1; V gene: TRBV19; clone size: few; J gene: TRBJ1-2; CDR3 protein: CASSTGQAFGYTF; CDR3 DNA: TGTGCCAGTAGTACCGGACAGGCCTTTGGCTACACCTTC
D gene: NA; V gene: TRBV11-3; clone size: NA; J gene: TRBJ2-3; CDR3 protein: CASSLVVGTDTQYF; CDR3 DNA: TGTGCCAGCAGCTTAGTCGTAGGCACAGATACGCAGTATTTT
D gene: NA; V gene: TRBV30; clone size: NA; J gene: TRBJ1-4; CDR3 protein: CAWSYGEEKLFF; CDR3 DNA: TGTGCCTGGAGTTACGGGGAGGAAAAACTGTTTTTT
D gene: NA; V gene: TRBV5-4; clone size: NA; J gene: TRBJ2-7; CDR3 protein: CASSHGLSSYEQYF; CDR3 DNA: TGTGCCAGCAGCCACGGACTGAGCTCCTACGAGCAGTACTTC
D gene: NA; V gene: TRBV7-8; clone size: few; J gene: TRBJ1-2; CDR3 protein: CASSLRRQDGYTF; CDR3 DNA: TGTGCCAGCAGCTTACGGAGGCAGGATGGGTACACCTTC
D gene: NA; V gene: TRBV7-2; clone size: NA; J gene: TRBJ2-7; CDR3 protein: CASSSTRYEQYF; CDR3 DNA: TGTGCCAGCAGCTCCACACGGTACGAGCAGTACTTC
D gene: TRBD1; V gene: TRBV7-9; clone size: NA; J gene: TRBJ2-7; CDR3 protein: CASSPGQGRSYEQYF; CDR3 DNA: TGTGCCAGCAGCCCAGGACAGGGAAGGTCCTACGAGCAGTACTTC
D gene: NA; V gene: TRBV19; clone size: NA; J gene: TRBJ2-1; CDR3 protein: CASSPRRMVNEQFF; CDR3 DNA: TGTGCCAGTAGTCCCCGACGGATGGTCAATGAGCAGTTCTTC
D gene: NA; V gene: TRBV11-1; clone size: NA; J gene: TRBJ2-2; CDR3 protein: CASSPRAAGELFF; CDR3 DNA: TGTGCCAGCAGCCCCCGGGCAGCCGGGGAGCTGTTTTTT
D gene: NA; V gene: TRBV28; clone size: NA; J gene: TRBJ2-7; CDR3 protein: CASRPGTPSYEQYF; CDR3 DNA: TGTGCCAGCAGACCCGGGACCCCCTCCTACGAGCAGTACTTC
D gene: NA; V gene: TRBV19; clone size: few; J gene: TRBJ1-5; CDR3 protein: CASSVQGTNQPQHF; CDR3 DNA: TGTGCCAGTAGTGTCCAGGGGACCAATCAGCCCCAGCATTTT
D gene: TRBD1; V gene: TRBV7-2; clone size: NA; J gene: TRBJ2-1; CDR3 protein: CASSLAGQGDEQFF; CDR3 DNA: TGTGCCAGCAGCTTAGCAGGACAGGGAGATGAGCAGTTCTTC
D gene: NA; V gene: TRBV2; clone size: NA; J gene: TRBJ1-6; CDR3 protein: CASSGRQDSPLHF; CDR3 DNA: TGTGCCAGCAGTGGGAGACAGGATTCACCCCTCCACTTT
D gene: TRBD1; V gene: TRBV2; clone size: NA; J gene: TRBJ1-1; CDR3 protein: CASSHGFRGRNLPLF; CDR3 DNA: TGTGCCAGCAGTCACGGCTTCAGGGGGCGGAACCTACCCCTCTTT
D gene: TRBD2; V gene: TRBV27; clone size: NA; J gene: TRBJ2-5; CDR3 protein: CASSSAGVRETQYF; CDR3 DNA: TGTGCCAGCAGTTCCGCGGGGGTAAGAGAGACCCAGTACTTC
D gene: NA; V gene: TRBV5-1; clone size: NA; J gene: TRBJ1-4; CDR3 protein: CASSLQGAATNEKLFF; CDR3 DNA: TGCGCCAGCAGCTTACAGGGCGCTGCAACTAATGAAAAACTGTTTTTT